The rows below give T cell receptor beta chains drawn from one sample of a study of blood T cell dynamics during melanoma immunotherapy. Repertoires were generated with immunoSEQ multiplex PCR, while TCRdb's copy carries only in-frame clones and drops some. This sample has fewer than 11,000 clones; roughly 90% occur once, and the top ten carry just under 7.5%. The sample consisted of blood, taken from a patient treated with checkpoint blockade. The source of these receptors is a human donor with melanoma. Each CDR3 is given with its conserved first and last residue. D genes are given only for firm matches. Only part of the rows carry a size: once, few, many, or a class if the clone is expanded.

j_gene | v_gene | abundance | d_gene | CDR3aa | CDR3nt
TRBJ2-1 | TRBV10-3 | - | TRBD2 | CAISEAGTSGGRRNEQFF | TGTGCCATCAGTGAGGCAGGGACTAGCGGGGGGAGGAGGAATGAGCAGTTCTTC
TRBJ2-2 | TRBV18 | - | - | CASSPDRNTGELFF | TGTGCCAGCTCGCCAGACAGGAACACCGGGGAGCTGTTTTTT
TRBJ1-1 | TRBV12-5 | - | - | CASGREQGTEAFF | TGTGCTAGTGGACGAGAACAGGGCACTGAAGCTTTCTTT
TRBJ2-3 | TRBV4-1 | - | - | CASSQGRPSTDTQYF | TGCGCCAGCAGCCAGGGGCGGCCTAGCACAGATACGCAGTATTTT
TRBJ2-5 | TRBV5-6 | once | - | CASSLVGGQETQYF | TGTGCCAGCAGCTTGGTCGGAGGTCAAGAGACCCAGTACTTC
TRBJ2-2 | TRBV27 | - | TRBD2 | CASSLSVVPRVLAGNTGELFF | TGTGCCAGCAGTTTATCGGTGGTCCCCCGGGTTCTAGCGGGCAACACCGGGGAGCTGTTTTTT
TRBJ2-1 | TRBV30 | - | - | CAWSQLDEQFF | TGTGCCTGGAGTCAGCTGGATGAGCAGTTCTTC
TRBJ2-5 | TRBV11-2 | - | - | CASSSAGETQYF | TGTGCCAGCAGCTCAGCGGGAGAGACCCAGTACTTC
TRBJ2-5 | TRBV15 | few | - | CATSRDRRGETQYF | TGTGCCACCAGCAGAGATAGAAGGGGAGAGACCCAGTACTTC
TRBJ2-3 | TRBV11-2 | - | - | CASSLAGVGTDTQYF | TGTGCCAGCAGCTTAGCGGGAGTGGGCACAGATACGCAGTATTTT
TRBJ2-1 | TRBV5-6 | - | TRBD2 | CASSLGTGTSDRSYNEQFF | TGTGCCAGCAGCTTGGGAACCGGGACTAGCGATAGGTCCTACAATGAGCAGTTCTTC
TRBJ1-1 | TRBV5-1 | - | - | CASSLAERTEAFF | TGCGCCAGCAGCTTGGCCGAACGCACTGAAGCTTTCTTT
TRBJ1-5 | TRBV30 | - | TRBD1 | CAWSPGTGSQPQHF | TGTGCCTGGAGTCCCGGGACAGGGAGTCAGCCCCAGCATTTT
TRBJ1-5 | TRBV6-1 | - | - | CASSESRDQPQHF | TGTGCCAGCAGTGAATCCAGGGATCAGCCCCAGCATTTT
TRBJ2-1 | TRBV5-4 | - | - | CASSLFLAGQDEQFF | TGTGCCAGCAGCCTCTTTTTGGCGGGGCAAGATGAGCAGTTCTTC
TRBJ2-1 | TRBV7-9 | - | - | CASSRTESSSYNEQFF | TGTGCCAGCAGCCGGACAGAATCGAGCTCCTACAATGAGCAGTTCTTC